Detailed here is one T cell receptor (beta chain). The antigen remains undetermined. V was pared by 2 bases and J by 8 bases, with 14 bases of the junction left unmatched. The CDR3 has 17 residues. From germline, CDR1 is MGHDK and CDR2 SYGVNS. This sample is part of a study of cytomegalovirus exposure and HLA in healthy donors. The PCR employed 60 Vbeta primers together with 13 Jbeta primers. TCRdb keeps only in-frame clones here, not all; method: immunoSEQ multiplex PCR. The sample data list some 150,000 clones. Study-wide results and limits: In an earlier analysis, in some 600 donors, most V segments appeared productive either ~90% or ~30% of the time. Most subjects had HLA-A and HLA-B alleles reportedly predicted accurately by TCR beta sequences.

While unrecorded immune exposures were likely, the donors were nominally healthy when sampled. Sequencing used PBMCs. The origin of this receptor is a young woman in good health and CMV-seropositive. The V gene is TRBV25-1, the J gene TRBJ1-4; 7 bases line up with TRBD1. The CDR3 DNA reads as TGTGCCAGCAGTGAAGGGCTTGGAACAGGGGCAGACGAAAAACTGTTTTTT. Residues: CASSEGLGTGADEKLFF.